The rows below give T cell receptor beta chains drawn from one sample of a study of T-cell reconstitution after alpha-beta-depleted transplantation in children. MiXCR, run by TCRdb on the PCR reads, gives a single entry per CDR3 protein. The repertoire holds around 4,200 distinct CDR3 sequences, roughly a fifth seen once, with 40% to 55% in the top ten. Sequences were derived from PBMCs, mostly from graft donor cells, sampled 180 days after TCRalphabeta/CD19-depleted stem cell transplant. These receptors were collected from a male patient under 10 years old who had a stem cell transplant for acute lymphoblastic leukemia, so the T cells may come from the graft donor. CDR3s include the opening cysteine and the closing phenylalanine or tryptophan. A D gene is named only where the DNA matches it firmly. The listing skips clone size in some rows; elsewhere it reads once, few, many or a size class.

D gene	clone size	V gene	J gene	CDR3 length	CDR3 protein	CDR3 DNA
TRBD1	many	TRBV5-1	TRBJ2-7	16	CASSFGTGGDSYEQYF	TGCGCCAGCAGCTTCGGGACAGGCGGAGACTCCTACGAGCAGTACTTC
TRBD2	many	TRBV7-9	TRBJ2-3	18	CASSSSSSGRASRDTQYF	TGTGCCAGCAGCTCTTCTTCTAGCGGGAGGGCCTCGAGAGATACGCAGTATTTT
TRBD1	many	TRBV28	TRBJ2-7	16	CASSRPGRDRVNEQYF	TGTGCCAGCAGCCGACCCGGCCGGGACAGGGTCAACGAGCAGTACTTC
NA	many	TRBV3-1	TRBJ2-7	16	CASSLLTGDSSYEQYF	TGTGCCAGCAGCCTCCTGACGGGGGACAGCTCCTACGAGCAGTACTTC
NA	many	TRBV6-5	TRBJ1-1	15	CASSYSRRRATEAFF	TGTGCCAGCAGTTACTCGAGGCGCAGGGCCACTGAAGCTTTCTTT
TRBD1	NA	TRBV7-8	TRBJ2-5	14	CAITGVVAEETQYF	TGTGCCATTACAGGGGTGGTGGCAGAAGAGACCCAGTACTTC
TRBD2	hyperexpanded	TRBV15	TRBJ2-7	14	CATSRELGGHEQYF	TGTGCCACCAGCAGAGAGTTGGGAGGGCACGAGCAGTACTTC
TRBD1	medium-sized	TRBV7-9	TRBJ1-1	14	CASSLAGGRTEAFF	TGTGCCAGCAGCTTAGCAGGGGGCAGAACTGAAGCTTTCTTT
TRBD2	NA	TRBV5-1	TRBJ2-7	17	CASSTFPGLTGYHEQYF	TGCGCCAGCAGCACATTCCCGGGACTAACGGGGTATCACGAGCAGTACTTC
NA	many	TRBV13	TRBJ2-7	15	CASSLVGDFEGEQYF	TGTGCCAGCAGCTTAGTCGGGGACTTTGAGGGCGAGCAGTACTTC
NA	many	TRBV20-1	TRBJ1-1	12	CSASQQNTEAFF	TGCAGTGCTAGTCAGCAGAACACTGAAGCTTTCTTT
NA	medium-sized	TRBV25-1	TRBJ1-5	14	CASTDGGSNQPQHF	TGTGCCAGCACGGACGGTGGTAGCAATCAGCCCCAGCATTTT
TRBD2	many	TRBV7-9	TRBJ2-3	14	CASSLSGRADTQYF	TGTGCCAGCAGCTTAAGCGGGAGGGCCGATACGCAGTATTTT
NA	many	TRBV5-1	TRBJ2-5	16	CASSLRLQQYQETQYF	TGCGCCAGCAGCTTGCGGTTACAACAGTACCAAGAGACCCAGTACTTC
NA	many	TRBV24-1	TRBJ1-5	13	CATSGSGHQPQHF	TGTGCCACCAGTGGGTCCGGCCACCAGCCCCAGCATTTT
NA	many	TRBV21-1	TRBJ1-4	11	CASSKGLGEFF	TGTGCCAGCAGCAAGGGTCTCGGCGAGTTTTTT
TRBD2	many	TRBV5-1	TRBJ2-3	15	CASSLPSGGTNTQYF	TGCGCCAGCAGCTTACCCAGCGGGGGAACGAATACGCAGTATTTT
TRBD1	NA	TRBV12-3/TRBV12-4	TRBJ1-2	13	CASSFKPGQVYTF	TGTGCCAGCAGTTTCAAGCCGGGACAGGTCTACACCTTC
NA	many	TRBV7-9	TRBJ2-5	16	CASSPRGDSFQETQYF	TGTGCCAGCAGCCCTAGGGGAGACAGCTTCCAAGAGACCCAGTACTTC
NA	many	TRBV14	TRBJ2-5	13	CASSQGPQETQYF	TGTGCCAGCAGCCAGGGACCACAAGAGACCCAGTACTTC
TRBD1	medium-sized	TRBV12-3/TRBV12-4	TRBJ2-2	15	CASSPRTGGTGELFF	TGTGCCAGCAGTCCACGGACAGGTGGCACCGGGGAGCTGTTTTTT
NA	many	TRBV15	TRBJ2-2	13	CATSRGGAGELFF	TGTGCCACCAGCAGAGGGGGGGCCGGGGAGCTGTTTTTT
NA	medium-sized	TRBV29-1	TRBJ1-2	14	CSVVGSLPNYGYTF	TGCAGCGTTGTAGGTAGCTTGCCGAACTATGGCTACACCTTC
NA	once	TRBV7-9	TRBJ2-7	17	CASSLALVGKGSYEQYF	TGTGCCAGCAGCTTAGCGCTCGTGGGCAAAGGAAGCTACGAGCAGTACTTC
NA	many	TRBV29-1	TRBJ2-5	12	CSETTAQETQYF	TGCAGCGAAACCACCGCACAAGAGACCCAGTACTTC
NA	many	TRBV6-6	TRBJ2-1	11	CASSTLNEQFF	TGTGCCAGCAGTACACTCAATGAGCAGTTCTTC
NA	many	TRBV3-1	TRBJ1-2	15	CASSQDVNINYGYTF	TGTGCCAGCAGCCAAGACGTGAACATCAACTATGGCTACACCTTC
TRBD1	medium-sized	TRBV7-9	TRBJ2-5	17	CASSLATGQGARETQYF	TGTGCCAGCAGCTTAGCGACGGGACAGGGGGCTCGGGAGACCCAGTACTTC
TRBD1	many	TRBV5-1	TRBJ1-1	18	CASSPHPDRAYSNTEAFF	TGCGCCAGCAGCCCGCACCCCGACAGGGCTTACTCGAACACTGAAGCTTTCTTT
NA	many	TRBV6-5	TRBJ1-3	14	CASSSAGSGNTIYF	TGTGCCAGCAGTTCGGCCGGCTCTGGAAACACCATATATTTT
NA	many	TRBV5-1	TRBJ2-1	18	CASSLGMWERMPYNEQFF	TGCGCCAGCAGCTTGGGGATGTGGGAGCGGATGCCTTACAATGAGCAGTTCTTC
NA	many	TRBV10-3	TRBJ1-4	16	CAISESIGSGKEKLFF	TGTGCCATCAGTGAGTCGATTGGGTCAGGGAAGGAAAAACTGTTTTTT
NA	many	TRBV5-1	TRBJ2-1	12	CASNLLDNEQFF	TGCGCCAGCAACCTACTGGACAATGAGCAGTTCTTC
NA	medium-sized	TRBV7-9	TRBJ1-1	11	CASSLGDEAFF	TGTGCCAGCAGCTTAGGTGATGAAGCTTTCTTT
NA	NA	TRBV5-1	TRBJ1-1	15	CASSGDGRGGTEAFF	TGCGCCAGCAGCGGGGACGGCCGGGGCGGCACTGAAGCTTTCTTT
TRBD1	few	TRBV19	TRBJ1-1	13	CARDRAYDTEAFF	TGTGCCAGGGACAGGGCCTATGACACTGAAGCTTTCTTT
TRBD1	many	TRBV29-1	TRBJ2-2	21	CSVEDIASRRSGTENTGELFF	TGCAGCGTTGAAGATATCGCCTCTCGTCGGTCGGGGACAGAGAACACCGGGGAGCTGTTTTTT
TRBD1	NA	TRBV30	TRBJ2-7	13	CAWSWWDSDEQYF	TGTGCCTGGAGTTGGTGGGACAGCGACGAGCAGTACTTC
NA	medium-sized	TRBV7-9	TRBJ1-4	15	CASSLAVQLNEKLFF	TGTGCCAGCAGCTTAGCAGTGCAGCTTAATGAAAAACTGTTTTTT
NA	many	TRBV7-9	TRBJ1-1	14	CASSARRKNTEAFF	TGTGCCAGCAGCGCTCGACGGAAGAACACTGAAGCTTTCTTT
NA	many	TRBV18	TRBJ1-2	16	CASSPAPGKLNYGYTF	TGTGCCAGCTCACCTGCCCCCGGGAAACTAAACTATGGCTACACCTTC
NA	NA	TRBV20-1	TRBJ2-6	14	CSAFSFSGANVLTF	TGCAGTGCCTTCTCATTCTCTGGGGCCAACGTCCTGACTTTC
NA	medium-sized	TRBV6-5	TRBJ1-1	15	CASSWEMGHNTEAFF	TGTGCCAGCAGTTGGGAGATGGGACACAACACTGAAGCTTTCTTT
NA	medium-sized	TRBV29-1	TRBJ2-3	14	CSVHTSERGDTQYF	TGCAGCGTGCATACTAGTGAACGAGGAGATACGCAGTATTTT
NA	many	TRBV20-1	TRBJ2-7	12	CSARTISYEQYF	TGCAGTGCTAGAACTATCTCCTACGAGCAGTACTTC
TRBD1	hyperexpanded	TRBV27	TRBJ1-5	16	CASRTLAGTGGQPQHF	TGTGCCAGCAGGACCTTGGCCGGGACAGGGGGACAGCCCCAGCATTTT
NA	many	TRBV4-2	TRBJ2-1	17	CASSQEEGRRQYNEQFF	TGTGCCAGCAGCCAAGAAGAGGGCCGGCGGCAATACAATGAGCAGTTCTTC
TRBD2	medium-sized	TRBV5-1	TRBJ2-7	16	CASSVGTSGLSYEQYF	TGCGCCAGCAGCGTCGGGACTAGCGGGCTCTCCTACGAGCAGTACTTC
TRBD2	many	TRBV10-3	TRBJ2-1	20	CAISEFGLAAKLSYYNEQFF	TGTGCCATCAGTGAGTTCGGACTAGCGGCAAAGCTCTCGTACTACAATGAGCAGTTCTTC
NA	many	TRBV5-4	TRBJ1-4	14	CASSPGATNEKLFF	TGTGCCAGCAGCCCAGGGGCCACTAATGAAAAACTGTTTTTT
NA	few	TRBV11-3	TRBJ2-1	14	CASSPRQNYNEQFF	TGTGCCAGCAGCCCACGACAGAACTACAATGAGCAGTTCTTC
NA	many	TRBV5-1	TRBJ2-2	16	CASSLNLQFSTGELFF	TGCGCCAGCAGCTTGAACCTCCAATTCTCCACCGGGGAGCTGTTTTTT
NA	many	TRBV6-5	TRBJ1-1	16	CASKWEGHMGNTEAFF	TGTGCCAGCAAATGGGAGGGCCATATGGGGAACACTGAAGCTTTCTTT
TRBD1	NA	TRBV7-9	TRBJ1-1	17	CATSPITGTGPYTEAFF	TGTGCCACCAGCCCCATAACCGGGACAGGGCCGTACACTGAAGCTTTCTTT
NA	many	TRBV29-1	TRBJ1-1	15	CSVEESDSMNTEAFF	TGCAGCGTTGAAGAATCGGACAGCATGAACACTGAAGCTTTCTTT
NA	many	TRBV7-9	TRBJ1-6	13	CASSSRTPSPLHF	TGTGCCAGCAGCTCGCGGACGCCCTCGCCCCTCCACTTT
NA	NA	TRBV2	TRBJ2-3	15	CARESEVSYTDTQYF	TGTGCCAGAGAATCCGAGGTTTCCTACACAGATACGCAGTATTTT
NA	many	TRBV5-5	TRBJ1-2	16	CASSFLKQPEGYGYTF	TGTGCCAGCAGCTTTCTCAAACAACCCGAGGGGTATGGCTACACCTTC
NA	many	TRBV7-9	TRBJ2-5	13	CASRDSGKETQYF	TGTGCCAGCAGGGATAGCGGAAAAGAGACCCAGTACTTC